The rows below give T cell receptor beta chains drawn from one sample of a study of OX40 agonist ivuxolimab in advanced cancers. Sequencing used immunoSEQ multiplex PCR; TCRdb keeps in-frame clones, though not all of them. The sample includes some 50,000 clones, about 79% of them seen just once. Sequencing was performed on CD4+ or CD8+ T cells sorted from blood, taken in a trial of the OX40 agonist ivuxolimab. The source is an adult with an advanced solid tumor such as melanoma, head and neck, liver or kidney cancer. Each CDR3 is given with its conserved first and last residue. D genes are given only for firm matches. Clone size is shown for a subset of rows, as once, few, many or a class of expanded clone.

D: -
V: TRBV7-2
size: -
J: TRBJ1-6
CDR3: CASSVGDYNSPLHF
DNA: TGTGCCAGCAGCGTAGGGGACTATAATTCACCCCTCCACTTT

D: TRBD1
V: TRBV9
size: -
J: TRBJ2-2
CDR3: CASSGTGGTGELFF
DNA: TGTGCCAGCAGCGGGACAGGGGGCACCGGGGAGCTGTTTTTT

D: TRBD1
V: TRBV28
size: few
J: TRBJ2-2
CDR3: CASRTGVIGELFF
DNA: TGTGCCAGCAGGACAGGGGTTATCGGGGAGCTGTTTTTT

D: TRBD2
V: TRBV6-6
size: -
J: TRBJ2-1
CDR3: CASSYPRGGDNEQFF
DNA: TGTGCCAGCAGCTATCCTCGGGGGGGCGACAATGAGCAGTTCTTC

D: -
V: TRBV5-6
size: -
J: TRBJ1-2
CDR3: CASSFGGGGYTF
DNA: TGTGCCAGCAGCTTCGGAGGGGGTGGCTACACCTTC

D: -
V: TRBV19
size: -
J: TRBJ1-5
CDR3: CATRDGNSNQPQHF
DNA: TGTGCCACCCGCGACGGTAATAGCAATCAGCCCCAGCATTTT

D: -
V: TRBV9
size: few
J: TRBJ2-7
CDR3: CASSTAPGHYEQYF
DNA: TGTGCCAGCAGCACTGCCCCCGGCCACTACGAGCAGTACTTC

D: TRBD1
V: TRBV6-5
size: -
J: TRBJ1-2
CDR3: CASTRTGYGYGYTF
DNA: TGTGCCAGCACCCGGACAGGCTATGGCTATGGCTACACCTTC

D: -
V: TRBV9
size: once
J: TRBJ2-2
CDR3: CASSRQGTGELFF
DNA: TGTGCCAGCAGCAGGCAGGGAACCGGGGAGCTGTTTTTT

D: TRBD1
V: TRBV5-1
size: -
J: TRBJ2-1
CDR3: CASTGQGPYEQFF
DNA: TGCGCCAGCACCGGACAGGGTCCGTATGAGCAGTTCTTC

D: -
V: TRBV6-5
size: -
J: TRBJ1-1
CDR3: CASRGERVGTEAFF
DNA: TGTGCCAGCAGGGGGGAGAGGGTGGGGACTGAAGCTTTCTTT

D: -
V: TRBV6-1
size: -
J: TRBJ1-1
CDR3: CAIQRQRNTEAFF
DNA: TGTGCCATCCAGAGACAGAGGAACACTGAAGCTTTCTTT

D: -
V: TRBV27
size: -
J: TRBJ1-6
CDR3: CASGHYLGSYNSPLHF
DNA: TGTGCCAGCGGGCATTACCTCGGCTCCTATAATTCACCCCTCCACTTT

D: -
V: TRBV30
size: -
J: TRBJ1-5
CDR3: CAWTPYREQIGRYNQPQHF
DNA: TGTGCCTGGACCCCCTACAGGGAACAAATTGGGCGGTACAATCAGCCCCAGCATTTT

D: TRBD1
V: TRBV5-1
size: -
J: TRBJ2-2
CDR3: CASSPGQVGGELFF
DNA: TGCGCCAGCAGTCCGGGACAGGTCGGCGGGGAGCTGTTTTTT

D: -
V: TRBV15
size: -
J: TRBJ2-7
CDR3: CATSRSATIPPNEQYF
DNA: TGTGCCACCAGCAGATCCGCTACCATCCCCCCGAACGAGCAGTACTTC

D: -
V: TRBV29-1
size: -
J: TRBJ1-2
CDR3: CSVENGQFGAGYTF
DNA: TGCAGCGTTGAAAACGGTCAGTTCGGCGCGGGCTACACCTTC

D: TRBD1
V: TRBV7-9
size: -
J: TRBJ1-1
CDR3: CASSLRRDRDTEAFF
DNA: TGTGCCAGCAGCTTACGCCGGGACAGGGACACTGAAGCTTTCTTT

D: -
V: TRBV19
size: -
J: TRBJ2-4
CDR3: CASGVGTAKNIQYF
DNA: TGTGCCAGTGGGGTAGGGACCGCCAAAAACATTCAGTACTTC

D: TRBD2
V: TRBV2
size: -
J: TRBJ2-3
CDR3: CASSSGSTDTQYF
DNA: TGTGCCAGCTCTAGCGGTTCCACAGATACGCAGTATTTT

D: TRBD1
V: TRBV2
size: few
J: TRBJ2-3
CDR3: CASREATGSSTDTQYF
DNA: TGTGCCAGCAGAGAGGCGACAGGGTCTAGCACAGATACGCAGTATTTT

D: -
V: TRBV5-4
size: -
J: TRBJ1-3
CDR3: CASSLEGGWNTIYF
DNA: TGTGCCAGCAGCTTGGAAGGGGGTTGGAACACCATATATTTT

D: -
V: TRBV7-9
size: -
J: TRBJ2-1
CDR3: CASSLADEQFF
DNA: TGTGCCAGCAGCTTAGCCGATGAGCAGTTCTTC

D: -
V: TRBV10-2
size: -
J: TRBJ2-7
CDR3: CASMTGAYEQYF
DNA: TGCGCCAGCATGACTGGTGCCTACGAGCAGTACTTC

D: -
V: TRBV5-1
size: -
J: TRBJ1-3
CDR3: CASSLDWGNTIYF
DNA: TGCGCCAGCAGCTTGGATTGGGGAAACACCATATATTTT

D: TRBD2
V: TRBV5-6
size: -
J: TRBJ2-3
CDR3: CASSLEGTSDTQYF
DNA: TGTGCCAGCAGCTTGGAGGGGACTAGTGATACGCAGTATTTT

D: TRBD1
V: TRBV29-1
size: once
J: TRBJ1-4
CDR3: CSVKLQGAEKLFF
DNA: TGCAGCGTGAAACTTCAGGGGGCTGAAAAACTGTTTTTT

D: TRBD2
V: TRBV19
size: -
J: TRBJ2-1
CDR3: CASSDGGYDNEQFF
DNA: TGTGCCAGTTCGGACGGGGGGTACGACAATGAGCAGTTCTTC

D: -
V: TRBV5-4
size: -
J: TRBJ2-3
CDR3: CASSPGNLRAQSFTDTQYF
DNA: TGTGCCAGCAGCCCTGGAAACCTACGGGCCCAATCGTTCACAGATACGCAGTATTTT

D: TRBD2
V: TRBV12-5
size: -
J: TRBJ2-1
CDR3: CASGLVFGRDEQFF
DNA: TGTGCTAGTGGTTTGGTCTTCGGGAGGGATGAGCAGTTCTTC

D: -
V: TRBV19
size: once
J: TRBJ2-2
CDR3: CASSIERTNTGELFF
DNA: TGTGCCAGTAGTATAGAACGGACCAACACCGGGGAGCTGTTTTTT

D: -
V: TRBV5-1
size: -
J: TRBJ2-5
CDR3: CASSLDYAGGETQYF
DNA: TGCGCCAGCAGCTTGGATTACGCCGGCGGGGAGACCCAGTACTTC

D: -
V: TRBV30
size: once
J: TRBJ1-2
CDR3: CALRIAGGYTF
DNA: TGTGCCCTACGAATTGCGGGTGGCTACACCTTC

D: -
V: TRBV7-3
size: -
J: TRBJ1-1
CDR3: CASSLMADGEAFF
DNA: TGTGCCAGCAGCTTAATGGCGGACGGTGAAGCTTTCTTT

D: -
V: TRBV5-1
size: few
J: TRBJ2-3
CDR3: CASSLEARSDTQYF
DNA: TGCGCCAGCAGCTTGGAGGCACGCTCAGATACGCAGTATTTT

D: -
V: TRBV7-2
size: -
J: TRBJ2-5
CDR3: CASSRGAGETQYF
DNA: TGTGCCAGCAGCCGAGGGGCTGGGGAGACCCAGTACTTC

D: -
V: TRBV7-6
size: -
J: TRBJ2-7
CDR3: CASSIDTFSYEQYF
DNA: TGTGCCAGCAGCATTGACACGTTCTCCTACGAGCAGTACTTC

D: -
V: TRBV6-6
size: once
J: TRBJ2-7
CDR3: CASSYSTGEQYF
DNA: TGTGCCAGCAGTTATTCGACGGGGGAGCAGTACTTC

D: TRBD2
V: TRBV28
size: -
J: TRBJ2-3
CDR3: CASNINGLADRGDTQYF
DNA: TGTGCCAGCAATATAAACGGACTAGCCGACCGTGGAGATACGCAGTATTTT

D: -
V: TRBV7-2
size: -
J: TRBJ1-2
CDR3: CASSLDARNYGYTF
DNA: TGTGCCAGCAGCTTAGATGCCAGAAACTATGGCTACACCTTC

D: -
V: TRBV11-2
size: -
J: TRBJ2-7
CDR3: CASSLGEDSSYEQYF
DNA: TGTGCCAGCAGCTTGGGAGAGGACAGCTCCTACGAGCAGTACTTC

D: TRBD2
V: TRBV6-6
size: -
J: TRBJ2-3
CDR3: CASRRGSTDTQYF
DNA: TGTGCCAGCAGGCGGGGGTCGACAGATACGCAGTATTTT

D: -
V: TRBV30
size: -
J: TRBJ1-3
CDR3: CAWSPSGTERTGNTIYF
DNA: TGTGCCTGGAGTCCCTCCGGGACGGAACGAACTGGAAACACCATATATTTT

D: -
V: TRBV2
size: -
J: TRBJ1-2
CDR3: CASSEREGDYGYTF
DNA: TGTGCCAGCAGTGAACGGGAAGGAGACTATGGCTACACCTTC

D: TRBD1
V: TRBV11-2
size: -
J: TRBJ1-2
CDR3: CASSLRQGYYGYTF
DNA: TGTGCCAGCAGCCTCCGACAGGGGTACTATGGCTACACCTTC

D: -
V: TRBV19
size: -
J: TRBJ2-3
CDR3: CASSTGWADTQYF
DNA: TGTGCCAGTAGCACAGGGTGGGCAGATACGCAGTATTTT

D: -
V: TRBV9
size: -
J: TRBJ2-4
CDR3: CASSVASSQNIQYF
DNA: TGTGCCAGCAGCGTAGCTTCTAGTCAAAACATTCAGTACTTC

D: TRBD2
V: TRBV5-8
size: -
J: TRBJ2-5
CDR3: CASSRGLAAQETQYF
DNA: TGTGCCAGCAGCCGCGGACTAGCGGCCCAAGAGACCCAGTACTTC

D: TRBD2
V: TRBV19
size: -
J: TRBJ2-7
CDR3: CASGGAGGRDGYEQYF
DNA: TGTGCCAGTGGCGGTGCGGGGGGGCGAGATGGGTACGAGCAGTACTTC

D: TRBD1
V: TRBV6-5
size: once
J: TRBJ1-1
CDR3: CASSRNRGNTEAFF
DNA: TGTGCCAGCAGTCGAAACAGGGGAAACACTGAAGCTTTCTTT

D: -
V: TRBV11-2
size: few
J: TRBJ2-7
CDR3: CASSANYEQYF
DNA: TGTGCCAGCAGCGCCAACTACGAGCAGTACTTC

D: -
V: TRBV18
size: -
J: TRBJ1-2
CDR3: CASSRGQLYGYTF
DNA: TGTGCCAGCTCACGTGGACAGCTCTATGGCTACACCTTC

D: -
V: TRBV5-5
size: -
J: TRBJ1-5
CDR3: CASSLLGHVGYSNQPQHF
DNA: TGTGCCAGCAGCCTTCTAGGACACGTTGGTTATAGCAATCAGCCCCAGCATTTT